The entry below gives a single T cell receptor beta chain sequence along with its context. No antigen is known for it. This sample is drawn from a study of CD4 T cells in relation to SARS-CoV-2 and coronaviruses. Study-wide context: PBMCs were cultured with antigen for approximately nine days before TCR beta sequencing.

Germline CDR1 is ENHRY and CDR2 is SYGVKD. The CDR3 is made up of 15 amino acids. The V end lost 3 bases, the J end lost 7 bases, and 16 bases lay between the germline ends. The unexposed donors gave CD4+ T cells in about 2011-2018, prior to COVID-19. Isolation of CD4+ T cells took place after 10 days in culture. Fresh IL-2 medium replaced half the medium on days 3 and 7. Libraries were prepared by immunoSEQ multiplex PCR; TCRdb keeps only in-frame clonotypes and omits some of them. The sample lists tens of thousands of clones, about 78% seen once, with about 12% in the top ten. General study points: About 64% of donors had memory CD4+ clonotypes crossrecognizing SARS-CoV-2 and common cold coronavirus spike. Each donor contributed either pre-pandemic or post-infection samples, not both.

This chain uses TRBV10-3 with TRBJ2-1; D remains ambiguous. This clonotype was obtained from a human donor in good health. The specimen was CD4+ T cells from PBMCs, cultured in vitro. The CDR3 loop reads CAISDLTLYGNEQFF. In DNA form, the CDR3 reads TGTGCCATCAGTGACCTGACCCTATACGGGAATGAGCAGTTCTTC.